The rows below give T cell receptor beta chains drawn from one sample of a study of blood T cell repertoires in COVID-19. Method: immunoSEQ multiplex PCR; TCRdb's copy keeps in-frame clones and lacks some. The data show some 49,000 clones, with 85% to 95% seen just once and 0.9% to 1.1% held by the top ten. The material sequenced was peripheral blood. The receptors originated from a man in his fifties or sixties with COVID-19, enrolled during active disease. Each CDR3 is given with its conserved first and last residue. Each record gives: D gene, V gene, J gene, clone size, CDR3 protein, CDR3 DNA. The D gene is left open where the match is weak. Clone size is stated in some rows and not others, as once, few, many or a class when expanded.

>TRBD1|TRBV5-5|TRBJ1-1|-
CAWTGEGTEAFF
TGTGCCTGGACAGGGGAGGGCACTGAAGCTTTCTTT
>-|TRBV7-9|TRBJ1-4|-
CASSSVQGVGKLFF
TGTGCCAGCAGCTCAGTACAGGGTGTGGGAAAACTGTTTTTT
>TRBD1|TRBV4-2|TRBJ1-3|-
CASSPGTGGTGNTIYF
TGTGCCAGCAGCCCCGGGACAGGGGGCACTGGAAACACCATATATTTT
>TRBD1|TRBV19|TRBJ1-4|-
CASSKHTGVNEKLFF
TGTGCCAGTAGCAAACATACAGGGGTGAACGAAAAACTGTTTTTT
>TRBD1|TRBV5-6|TRBJ1-1|-
CASSITPGQGAGEAFF
TGTGCCAGCAGCATCACTCCGGGACAGGGGGCTGGTGAAGCTTTCTTT
>-|TRBV5-1|TRBJ2-7|once
CASSPALRGGGPYEQYF
TGCGCCAGCAGCCCGGCCCTTCGAGGAGGAGGGCCCTACGAGCAGTACTTC
>TRBD1|TRBV5-1|TRBJ2-1|-
CASSLALQGTYNEQFF
TGCGCCAGCAGCTTGGCCCTACAGGGGACCTACAATGAGCAGTTCTTC
>TRBD1|TRBV28|TRBJ2-3|-
CASRFLGQTLTDTQYF
TGTGCCAGCAGGTTTCTGGGACAGACCCTCACAGATACGCAGTATTTT
>-|TRBV27|TRBJ1-5|-
CASSFSDSEPQHF
TGTGCCAGCAGTTTTAGTGATAGTGAGCCCCAGCATTTT
>-|TRBV19|TRBJ2-2|-
CASRGAGGVFF
TGTGCCAGTAGAGGGGCGGGCGGGGTGTTTTTT
>TRBD1|TRBV24-1|TRBJ1-2|-
CATIPGQKNGYTF
TGTGCCACCATCCCGGGACAGAAGAATGGCTACACCTTC
>-|TRBV6-1|TRBJ1-2|-
CASSEPGQLNYGYTF
TGTGCCAGCAGTGAACCCGGACAGCTTAACTATGGCTACACCTTC
>TRBD1|TRBV3-1/TRBV3-2|TRBJ1-2|-
CASSVSLNRGRIYGYTF
TGTGCCAGCAGCGTCAGCCTCAACAGGGGGCGGATCTATGGCTACACCTTC
>-|TRBV5-1|TRBJ2-3|-
CASSFSGLGTDTQYF
TGCGCCAGCAGCTTTTCGGGACTTGGCACAGATACGCAGTATTTT
>-|TRBV6-6|TRBJ1-5|-
CASTNQGKRNQPQHF
TGTGCCAGCACCAATCAGGGAAAACGGAACCAGCCCCAGCATTTT
>-|TRBV7-9|TRBJ1-1|-
CASTPGAVVNTEAFF
TGTGCCAGCACCCCAGGGGCAGTAGTGAACACTGAAGCTTTCTTT
>-|TRBV4-3|TRBJ1-3|-
CASSQVRGNTIYF
TGCGCCAGCAGCCAAGTCCGGGGAAACACCATATATTTT
>TRBD1|TRBV19|TRBJ1-2|-
CASSRRTGEIGYTF
TGTGCCAGTAGTAGGCGGACAGGAGAGATTGGCTACACCTTC
>TRBD2|TRBV3-1/TRBV3-2|TRBJ2-3|-
CASSQVAGGTDTQYF
TGTGCCAGCAGCCAAGTAGCGGGAGGCACAGATACGCAGTATTTT
>-|TRBV19|TRBJ1-1|-
CASSIPGNTEAFF
TGTGCCAGTAGTATCCCCGGGAACACTGAAGCTTTCTTT
>TRBD1|TRBV19|TRBJ1-6|once
CASSDGTDLYNSPLHF
TGTGCCAGTAGTGACGGGACAGACCTTTATAATTCACCCCTCCACTTT
>-|TRBV6-5|TRBJ1-2|-
CASIGEGPFYGYTF
TGTGCCAGCATTGGGGAGGGTCCTTTCTATGGCTACACCTTC
>TRBD1|TRBV19|TRBJ2-1|-
CASSHGTGVYNEQFF
TGTGCCAGTAGCCACGGGACAGGGGTCTACAATGAGCAGTTCTTC
>-|TRBV19|TRBJ1-2|-
CASSIAGLLYGYTF
TGTGCCAGTAGTATAGCCGGACTATTATATGGCTACACCTTC
>-|TRBV2|TRBJ1-2|-
CASSESSTSYGYTF
TGTGCCAGCAGTGAGAGCTCTACCTCCTATGGCTACACCTTC
>TRBD2|TRBV5-4|TRBJ2-1|once
CASSSSGSSYNEQFF
TGTGCCAGCAGCTCTAGCGGGAGCTCCTACAATGAGCAGTTCTTC
>TRBD1|TRBV3-1/TRBV3-2|TRBJ1-6|-
CASSQAGQAFNSPLHF
TGTGCCAGCAGCCAAGCGGGACAGGCCTTTAATTCACCCCTCCACTTT
>TRBD2|TRBV11-3|TRBJ2-5|-
CASSLSRGGQETQYF
TGTGCCAGCAGCTTATCTCGGGGGGGGCAAGAGACCCAGTACTTC
>-|TRBV28|TRBJ1-2|-
CASSLGASSGYTF
TGTGCCAGCAGTTTAGGGGCCTCGAGCGGCTACACCTTC
>TRBD1|TRBV5-1|TRBJ1-3|-
CASSRGTGSGNTIYF
TGCGCCAGCAGCAGGGGGACAGGCTCCGGAAACACCATATATTTT
>-|TRBV19|TRBJ2-7|-
CASSKRGSGNVFEQYF
TGTGCCAGTAGTAAACGTGGGTCAGGGAACGTTTTCGAGCAGTACTTC
>-|TRBV4-1|TRBJ1-6|-
CASSQENRSPLHF
TGCGCCAGCAGCCAAGAAAACAGGTCCCCCCTCCACTTT
>TRBD2|TRBV5-5|TRBJ2-7|-
CASTFGLAQYEQYF
TGTGCCAGCACCTTCGGACTAGCCCAATACGAGCAGTACTTC
>-|TRBV6-6|TRBJ2-7|-
CASRKPGSLGEQYF
TGTGCCAGCAGAAAACCGGGAAGCCTAGGGGAGCAGTACTTC
>-|TRBV30|TRBJ1-5|once
CAWSPGQFINSNQPQHF
TGTGCCTGGAGTCCCGGACAGTTTATTAATAGCAATCAGCCCCAGCATTTT
>TRBD1|TRBV6-5|TRBJ1-1|-
CASRNAGTVNTEAFF
TGTGCCAGCAGGAACGCCGGGACAGTGAACACTGAAGCTTTCTTT
>TRBD2|TRBV11-2|TRBJ2-3|-
CASSVRLAGGSDTQYF
TGTGCCAGCAGCGTTCGACTAGCGGGAGGATCAGATACGCAGTATTTT
>-|TRBV11-2|TRBJ1-3|-
CASSSSASGNTIYF
TGTGCCAGCAGCTCTAGCGCCTCTGGAAACACCATATATTTT
>TRBD2|TRBV7-2|TRBJ2-2|-
CASSYLLAGGTYTGELFF
TGTGCCAGCAGCTACTTACTAGCGGGAGGGACCTACACCGGGGAGCTGTTTTTT
>-|TRBV7-9|TRBJ1-1|-
CASSPGMNTEAFF
TGTGCCAGCAGCCCCGGGATGAACACTGAAGCTTTCTTT
>TRBD1|TRBV18|TRBJ2-3|-
CASSLWTGQGTDTQYF
TGTGCCAGCTCACTCTGGACAGGGCAGGGCACAGATACGCAGTATTTT
>-|TRBV11-2|TRBJ1-2|-
CASSPDGNYGYTF
TGTGCCAGCAGCCCCGACGGAAACTATGGTTACACCTTC
>-|TRBV7-8|TRBJ2-7|-
CASSLVDWSYEQYF
TGTGCCAGCAGCTTAGTGGACTGGTCCTACGAGCAGTACTTC
>TRBD1|TRBV28|TRBJ2-7|few
CASRPGTGGPYEQYF
TGTGCCAGCAGGCCCGGGACAGGGGGACCCTACGAGCAGTACTTC
>-|TRBV20-1|TRBJ1-2|once
CSAPQGGGYTF
TGCAGTGCCCCTCAGGGAGGGGGCTACACCTTC
>-|TRBV7-2|TRBJ1-6|-
CASQRGGGNSPLHF
TGTGCCAGCCAACGGGGGGGAGGCAATTCACCCCTCCACTTT